The source of this T cell receptor beta chain is a study of blood T cell repertoires in COVID-19. Trimming cost V 3 bases and J 0 bases, with 9 bases left between them. The CDR3 totals 15 residues. Germline CDR1 LNHDA, CDR2 SQIVND (reference sequence). Data came from immunoSEQ multiplex PCR; TCRdb stores just in-frame clones and leaves some out. The data contain 150,000 to 200,000 clones, around 87% of them seen just once; the ten biggest clones take up over 9%. The source is a woman in her 70s with COVID-19, enrolled during active disease. Sequencing was done on a sample of peripheral blood. This rearrangement joins TRBV19 to TRBJ1-5; no definite D call. The chain's CDR3 is CASSITGYSNQPQHF. The CDR3 DNA follows: TGTGCCAGTAGTATTACGGGATATAGCAATCAGCCCCAGCATTTT.